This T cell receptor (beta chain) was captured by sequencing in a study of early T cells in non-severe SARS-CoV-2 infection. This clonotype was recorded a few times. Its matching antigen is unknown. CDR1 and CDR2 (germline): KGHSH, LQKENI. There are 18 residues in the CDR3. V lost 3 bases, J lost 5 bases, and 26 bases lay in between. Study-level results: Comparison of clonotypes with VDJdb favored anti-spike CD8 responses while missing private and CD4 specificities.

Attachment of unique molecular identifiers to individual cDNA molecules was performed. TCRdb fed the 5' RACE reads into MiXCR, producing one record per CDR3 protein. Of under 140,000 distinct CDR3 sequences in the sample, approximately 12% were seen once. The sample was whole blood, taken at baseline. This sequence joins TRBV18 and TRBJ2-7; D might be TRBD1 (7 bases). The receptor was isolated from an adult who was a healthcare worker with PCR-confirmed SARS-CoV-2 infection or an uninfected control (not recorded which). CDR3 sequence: CASSPLRRRVEGAHEQYF. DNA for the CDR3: TGTGCCAGCTCACCCCTTCGTCGGCGCGTGGAGGGGGCCCACGAGCAGTACTTC.